A selection of T cell receptor beta chains follows, all from one sample in a study of tumor-infiltrating lymphocytes in glioblastoma multiforme. TCRdb ran MiXCR on the multiplex PCR reads and lists one entry per CDR3 protein. The table shows approximately 11,000 distinct CDR3 sequences, with over 60% occurring only once. The material sequenced was brain tumor tissue. Receptors were obtained from a male donor with glioblastoma. Both conserved end residues are part of each CDR3. The order of the fields is J gene, D gene, clone size, V gene, CDR3 DNA, CDR3 protein. D genes are given only for firm matches. The size entry is marked missing in some rows and otherwise reads once, few, many or a size class.

TRBJ1-1	NA	NA	TRBV5-5	TGTGCCAGCAGCTTGGCCTCGGGGTCGAACACTGAAGCTTTCTTT	CASSLASGSNTEAFF
TRBJ1-1	NA	once	TRBV6-6	TGTGCCAGCAGTTACTCCTTGAACACTGAAGCTCTCTTT	CASSYSLNTEALF
TRBJ1-1	NA	NA	TRBV29-1	TGCAGCGGGAGAGGGGTAGGTTTGAACACTGAAGCTTTCTTT	CSGRGVGLNTEAFF
TRBJ2-7	NA	once	TRBV20-1	TGCAGTGTTAGAGCGGGAGGGACAGGGGACGAGCAGTACTTC	CSVRAGGTGDEQYF
TRBJ2-1	TRBD2	NA	TRBV6-5	TGTGCCAGCAGTTACCAGGCTAGCGGGAGCGATGAGCAGTTCTTC	CASSYQASGSDEQFF
TRBJ2-3	NA	NA	TRBV4-1	TGCGCCAGCATCCAAGCCTTGGGCAGTACTAGCATAGATACGCAGTATTTC	CASIQALGSTSIDTQYF
TRBJ2-7	NA	once	TRBV11-2	TGTGCCAGCAGCCTAGTGGCGAGGGAGTTCAACGAGCAGTACTTC	CASSLVAREFNEQYF
TRBJ2-1	NA	NA	TRBV11-3	TGTACCAGCAGCTCGAGGGGGGAGGCTGAGCAGTCCTTC	CTSSSRGEAEQSF
TRBJ2-2	NA	NA	TRBV9	TGTGCCAGCAGCGTAGTAGGTGACTTTGCCGGGGAGCTGTTTTTT	CASSVVGDFAGELFF
TRBJ1-2	NA	NA	TRBV6-2/TRBV6-3	TGTGCCAGCAGTTACCGCGCAGGGCGCGACTATGGCTACACCTTC	CASSYRAGRDYGYTF
TRBJ2-7	TRBD1	once	TRBV11-2	TGTGCCAGCAGCTTAGGACAGGGAATCGTCCGCGAGCAGTACTTC	CASSLGQGIVREQYF
TRBJ2-7	NA	once	TRBV6-2/TRBV6-3	TGTGCCAGCAGTTATCGGCAATACGACGAGCAGCACTTC	CASSYRQYDEQHF
TRBJ2-1	NA	NA	TRBV20-1	TGCAATACTAGAGATGAGGCAGGACTGTATGAGCAGTTCTTC	CNTRDEAGLYEQFF
TRBJ2-3	NA	NA	TRBV10-1	TGCGCCAGCAGTGAGGGGAATACGCAGTATTTT	CASSEGNTQYF
TRBJ2-3	NA	NA	TRBV6-2/TRBV6-3	TGTGCCAGCAGCATTACACCGAACACGGATACGCAGTATTTT	CASSITPNTDTQYF
TRBJ1-2	NA	NA	TRBV29-1	TGCAGCGCCACTCCAGGGAGCCAAAACTATGGCTACACCTTC	CSATPGSQNYGYTF
TRBJ2-5	TRBD1	many	TRBV2	TGTGCCAGCAGTGCAGGAGACAGGGGGCTAGAGACCCAGTACTTC	CASSAGDRGLETQYF
TRBJ1-1	NA	many	TRBV5-1	TGCGCCAGCAGCTTGGGGGCACATTCGGGAGGAGACACTGAAGCTTTCTTT	CASSLGAHSGGDTEAFF
TRBJ2-2	NA	many	TRBV11-2	TGTGCCAGCAGCTTAGATCTCGTCACCGGGGAGCTGTTTTTT	CASSLDLVTGELFF
TRBJ2-7	NA	NA	TRBV6-6	TGTGCCAGCGGTCTTGGCCTACTTGGCTTGGGGTCCTACGAGCAGTACTTC	CASGLGLLGLGSYEQYF
TRBJ2-1	NA	NA	TRBV5-1	TGCGCCAGTAGCTTGGGGGCAGGGGTCTACAATGAGCAGTTCTTC	CASSLGAGVYNEQFF
TRBJ2-5	TRBD2	many	TRBV6-5	TGTGCCAGCAGTTACAAGGCGGGAGGAGAGACCCAGTACTTC	CASSYKAGGETQYF